The 16 T cell receptor beta chains reported below all come from one sample, sequenced in a study of blood T cell repertoires in COVID-19. Only in-frame clones appear in the TCRdb table, and some are missing; sequencing was by immunoSEQ multiplex PCR. The sample contains roughly 250,000 clones, around 90% of which appear only once. Sample: PBMCs or T cells enriched from blood (not recorded which). Every receptor here comes from a woman aged 45-65 years who had recovered from COVID-19.

The gene calls are TRBV9 and TRBJ2-2; no reliable D call. The CDR3 extends over 12 amino acids. The V and J ends lost 4 bases and 3 bases respectively, with 4 bases between them. Germline CDR1 reads SGDLS; CDR2 reads YYNGEE. Written as DNA, the CDR3 is TGTGCCAGCAGCCCGGACACCGGGGAGCTGTTTTTT. Its translation is CASSPDTGELFF. Full variable domain (remainder filled in from reference TRBV9 and TRBJ2-2): DSGVTQTPKHLITATGQRVTLRCSPRSGDLSVYWYQQSLDQGLQFLIQYYNGEERAKGNILERFSAQQFPDLHSELNLSSLELGDSALYFCASSPDTGELFFGEGSRLTVL.

The rearrangement uses TRBV11-3 and TRBJ2-2; TRBD1 might be the D (5 bases). The CDR3 sequence is 15 residues long. Germline lookup yields CDR1 SGHNT and CDR2 YENEEA. V lost 4 bases to trimming and J lost 5 bases, with 14 bases between them. The CDR3 sequence is CASSSNKKGTGELFF. CDR3 DNA sequence: TGTGCCAGCAGCTCCAATAAGAAGGGGACCGGGGAGCTGTTTTTT.

The rearrangement joins TRBV5-4 to TRBJ1-1; 8 bases fit TRBD1. The CDR3 length is 14 residues. V lost 4 bases, J lost 6 bases, and 8 bases stayed unmatched. The germline gives CDR1 SGHNT, CDR2 YYREEE (reference sequence). Here the CDR3 reads CASSTLGQGSEAFF. In nucleotides, the CDR3 is TGTGCCAGCAGCACCCTCGGACAGGGCTCTGAAGCTTTCTTT.

The chain combines TRBV5-5 with TRBJ1-1; D may be TRBD1 (6 bases). CDR1 and CDR2 from the germline V gene are SGHKS and YYEKEE (reference sequence). CDR3 length: 15 amino acids. Trimming took 0 bases from V and 4 from J, leaving 13 bases between them. DNA for the CDR3: TGTGCCAGCAGCTTGGTCTCTGACAGGTTCACTGAAGCTTTCTTT. This encodes CASSLVSDRFTEAFF.

The rearrangement uses TRBV7-9 and TRBJ2-3; D may be TRBD2 (6 bases). CDR1 and CDR2 from the germline V gene are SEHNR and FQNEAQ (reference sequence). V shed 1 base and J shed 4 bases, with 18 bases lying between them. The CDR3 sequence is 17 residues long. The CDR3 reads CASSLGAGSGSSDTQYF. CDR3 nucleotide sequence: TGTGCCAGCAGCTTAGGGGCGGGATCAGGGTCCTCAGATACGCAGTATTTT. The full variable domain, with the rest looked up from reference TRBV7-9 and TRBJ2-3, is DTGVSQNPRHKITKRGQNVTFRCDPISEHNRLYWYRQTLGQGPEFLTYFQNEAQLEKSRLLSDRFSAERPKGSFSTLEIQRTEQGDSAMYLCASSLGAGSGSSDTQYFGPGTRLTVL.

This clone was observed a few times. The V call is TRBV7-6, the J call TRBJ1-2; D gene unclear. The germline V gene encodes CDR1 SGHVS and CDR2 FNYEAQ. The CDR3 covers 15 residues. Between the trimmed V and J ends, which lost 5 bases and 4 bases, there was a span of 17 bases. The CDR3 loop reads CASSPNSGVGYGYTF. The CDR3 region has the DNA TGTGCCAGCAGCCCTAACTCGGGTGTTGGCTATGGCTACACCTTC.

This chain connects TRBV6-5 to TRBJ1-2; TRBD1 is a possible D gene (6 bases). Trimming shortened V by 6 bases and J by 4 bases, and 15 bases separated the two germline ends. The CDR3 has 14 residues. CDR1 and CDR2 (germline): MNHEY, SVGAGI. CDR3 in amino acids: CASSAQGQGYGYTF. The CDR3 DNA reads as TGTGCCAGCAGCGCCCAGGGGCAGGGCTATGGCTACACCTTC.

This clone has only a few counts. V gene TRBV3-1 (or the pseudogene TRBV3-2) combines with J gene TRBJ1-2, with 10 bases that match TRBD1. V shed 4 bases and J 6 bases; nucleotides not matched to a gene: 14. Germline assignment: CDR1 LGHDT and CDR2 YNNKEL (reference sequence). The CDR3 contains 17 residues. CDR3 protein: CASSRQGAGAASNGYTF. In nucleotides, the CDR3 is TGTGCCAGCAGCCGACAGGGGGCGGGTGCTGCTTCGAATGGCTACACCTTC.

V usage is TRBV28 and J usage is TRBJ2-7; tentative D call: TRBD1 (5 bases). The germline gives CDR1 MDHEN, CDR2 SYDVKM. The V end was cut by 6 bases, the J end by 3 bases, with 6 bases between. The CDR3 length is 11 residues. In DNA, the CDR3 is TGTGCCAGCAGAGACAGCTACGAGCAGTACTTC. Translating it yields CASRDSYEQYF.

This chain connects TRBV7-9 to TRBJ1-2; 8 bases are a match to TRBD1. J lost 7 bases, V lost 4 bases, and 8 bases had no gene match. CDR3 length: 14 residues. Germline V gene data show CDR1 as SEHNR and CDR2 as FQNEAQ (reference sequence). The CDR3 region is CASSSQLQGAGYTF. The CDR3 nucleotides read TGTGCCAGCAGCTCACAACTCCAGGGGGCTGGCTACACCTTC.

J is TRBJ2-1 and V is TRBV19; 13 bases agree with TRBD2. Germline CDR1 is LNHDA and CDR2 is SQIVND (reference sequence). This CDR3 is built from 15 residues. V dropped 5 bases and J dropped 9; count of bases not matched to a gene: 7. DNA of the CDR3: TGTGCCAGTAGTCCCCGGACTAGCGGGAGAGGTGAGCAGTTCTTC. It specifies CASSPRTSGRGEQFF.

The chain joins TRBV7-8 to TRBJ1-3; no definite D call. Trimming pared 5 bases from V and 9 bases from J, leaving 14 bases between. The CDR3 totals 13 residues. The germline V gene has CDR1 SGHVS and CDR2 FQNEAQ. In DNA, the CDR3 is TGTGCCAGCAGCCGCTTAGGTCCGGGCACCATATATTTT. It translates to CASSRLGPGTIYF. The entire variable domain, with the rest obtained from reference TRBV7-8 and TRBJ1-3, is as follows: GAGVSQSPRYKVAKRGQDVALRCDPISGHVSLFWYQQALGQGPEFLTYFQNEAQLDKSGLPSDRFFAERPEGSVSTLKIQRTQQEDSAVYLCASSRLGPGTIYFGEGSWLTVV.

The rearrangement links TRBV28 to TRBJ2-7; 8 positions agree with TRBD2. Germline V gene sequence: CDR1 MDHEN, CDR2 SYDVKM. The junction had 16 bases not matched to a gene; V was cut back by 0 bases and J by 3 bases. This CDR3 region has 19 residues. The CDR3 region has the DNA TGTGCCAGCAGTTTATGGTCGTCGGCTAGCGGGCAGAAAAACTACGAGCAGTACTTC. This translates into CASSLWSSASGQKNYEQYF.

This sequence joins TRBV11-2 and TRBJ2-5; 16 nucleotides align to TRBD2. The germline V gene encodes CDR1 SGHAT and CDR2 FQNNGV. This CDR3 is built from 16 residues. J lost 4 bases, V lost 5 bases, and 4 bases had no gene match. The CDR3 is CASSRGLAGGRETQYF. The CDR3 DNA reads TGTGCCAGCAGCAGGGGACTAGCGGGAGGGAGAGAGACCCAGTACTTC. The whole variable domain, filled in from reference TRBV11-2 and TRBJ2-5, reads EAGVAQSPRYKIIEKRQSVAFWCNPISGHATLYWYQQILGQGPKLLIQFQNNGVVDDSQLPKDRFSAERLKGVDSTLKIQPAKLEDSAVYLCASSRGLAGGRETQYFGPGTRLLVL.

The chain couples TRBV28 to TRBJ2-1, with 9 positions matching TRBD2. This CDR3 region has 16 residues. The V and J ends lost 7 bases and 4 bases, in that order; junction bases with no gene match: 11. Germline CDR1 MDHEN, CDR2 SYDVKM. The CDR3: CASTAGGTLSYNEQFF. CDR3 bases: TGTGCCAGCACCGCGGGGGGGACCTTATCGTACAATGAGCAGTTCTTC. The full variable domain, its missing parts supplied by reference TRBV28 and TRBJ2-1, is DVKVTQSSRYLVKRTGEKVFLECVQDMDHENMFWYRQDPGLGLRLIYFSYDVKMKEKGDIPEGYSVSREKKERFSLILESASTNQTSMYLCASTAGGTLSYNEQFFGPGTRLTVL.

The chain couples TRBV7-9 to TRBJ2-7, with 7 bases identical to TRBD2. CDR1 is SEHNR and CDR2 is FQNEAQ in the germline V gene (reference sequence). Trimming at V came to 1 base and at J to 2 bases, leaving 5 bases not matched to a gene. CDR3 length equals 15 residues. The CDR3 coding sequence is TGTGCCAGCAGCTTAGGGGCGGGAGATACCTACGAGCAGTACTTC. This gives the protein CASSLGAGDTYEQYF. The whole variable domain, remainder taken from reference TRBV7-9 and TRBJ2-7, is DTGVSQNPRHKITKRGQNVTFRCDPISEHNRLYWYRQTLGQGPEFLTYFQNEAQLEKSRLLSDRFSAERPKGSFSTLEIQRTEQGDSAMYLCASSLGAGDTYEQYFGPGTRLTVT.